Shown below are 32 T cell receptor beta chains from a single sample sequenced in a study of cytomegalovirus exposure and HLA in healthy donors. With 60 Vbeta and 13 Jbeta primers, the PCR was carried out. Clones were sequenced by immunoSEQ multiplex PCR, and TCRdb holds only the in-frame ones, with some missing. The specimen's table records around 150,000 clones. Sequencing was performed on PBMCs. Every receptor here comes from a woman in her fifties or sixties in good health and CMV-seronegative.

The genes are TRBV7-9 and TRBJ2-5; maybe TRBD1 (6 bases). CDR1 and CDR2 (germline): SEHNR, FQNEAQ (reference sequence). The CDR3 has 16 amino acids. V lost 1 base and J lost 4, with 16 bases in between. CDR3 nucleotides: TGTGCCAGCAGCTTAGTAGGAGGTACAGGGTTAGAGACCCAGTACTTC. Translating it yields CASSLVGGTGLETQYF.

The chain is built from TRBV6-6 and TRBJ1-2, with D possibly matching TRBD1 (5 bases). Trimming shortened V by 0 bases and J by 6 bases, and 11 bases separated the two germline ends. Germline V gene data show CDR1 as MNHNY and CDR2 as SVGAGI (reference sequence). CDR3 length equals 14 residues. CDR3: CASSYSGELNGYTF. The DNA for the CDR3 is TGTGCCAGCAGTTACTCAGGGGAACTAAATGGCTACACCTTC.

The chain recombines TRBV6-5 with TRBJ2-1; the match to TRBD1 covers 11 bases. This CDR3 is 15 amino acids long. Germline CDR1 reads MNHEY; CDR2 reads SVGAGI. Unmatched junction bases numbered 9, after V lost 7 bases and J lost 7 bases. This CDR3 is CASKPTGTGGNEQFF. Here the CDR3 DNA reads TGTGCCAGCAAACCCACCGGGACAGGGGGGAATGAGCAGTTCTTC.

V is TRBV5-4 and J is TRBJ2-2; the match to TRBD1 covers 9 bases. The CDR3 consists of 16 residues. Germline lookup yields CDR1 SGHNT and CDR2 YYREEE (reference sequence). V dropped 5 bases and J dropped 3; count of bases not matched to a gene: 8. The CDR3 loop is CASSLYRGRDTGELFF. DNA of the CDR3: TGTGCCAGCAGTCTATACAGGGGGCGCGACACCGGGGAGCTGTTTTTT.

V is TRBV18 and J is TRBJ2-4; 9 bases match TRBD2. The CDR3 has 17 amino acids. The germline CDR1 and CDR2 sequences are KGHSH and LQKENI. V was clipped by 0 bases and J by 9 bases; unmatched bases: 12. CDR3 coding DNA: TGTGCCAGCTCACCACCAGTCGGGACTAGCCTGGGTGGCATTCAGTACTTC. This sequence encodes CASSPPVGTSLGGIQYF.

A remark on this clone: Mismatch with germline at one junction end may stem from a read error. This sequence joins TRBV10-3 and TRBJ1-5, with 8 nucleotides matching TRBD1. The germline CDR1 and CDR2 sequences are ENHRY and SYGVKD. The CDR3 spans 14 residues. The chain's CDR3 is CAIGDRGRDQPQHF. Here the CDR3 DNA reads TGTGCCATCGGTGACAGGGGTAGGGATCAGCCCCAGCATTTT.

The chain links TRBV2 to TRBJ2-5, with TRBD1 as a possible D gene (6 bases). The J call could be wrong; TRBJ2-7 is a better fit for the DNA end. CDR1 is SNHLY and CDR2 is FYNNEI in the germline V gene. The CDR3 is made up of 15 amino acids. CDR3 sequence reads: CASSAGSRTAYEQYF. The CDR3 DNA follows: TGTGCCAGCAGTGCGGGATCCCGGACAGCCTACGAGCAGTACTTC.

V gene TRBV7-6 combines with J gene TRBJ1-2; D may be TRBD1 (6 bases). Germline loops: CDR1 SGHVS, CDR2 FNYEAQ. V lost 0 bases and J 3 bases, leaving 8 bases between the germline ends. This CDR3 contains 14 residues. The CDR3 DNA reads as TGTGCCAGCAGCTTAGCGCACAGGGACTATGGCTACACCTTC. Translating gives CASSLAHRDYGYTF.

This rearrangement joins TRBV9 to TRBJ1-3, with 8 nucleotides matching TRBD1. CDR1 is SGDLS and CDR2 is YYNGEE in the germline V gene. V dropped 4 bases and J dropped 3; count of bases not matched to a gene: 6. The CDR3 contains 15 residues. CDR3 residues: CASSSGGSGGNTIYF. In DNA, the CDR3 is TGTGCCAGCAGCTCAGGGGGCTCGGGTGGAAACACCATATATTTT.

The V call is TRBV30, the J call TRBJ1-2; 7 nucleotides match TRBD1. The length of the CDR3 is 13 residues. Germline lookup yields CDR1 GTSNPN and CDR2 SVGIG (reference sequence). The ends lost 0 bases at V and 8 bases at J; junction bases unmatched: 6. CDR3 bases: TGTGCCTGGAGTGTACTGACAGGGAAAGGCTACACCTTC. This codes for CAWSVLTGKGYTF. The entire variable domain, with the rest obtained from reference TRBV30 and TRBJ1-2, is as follows: SQTIHQWPATLVQPVGSPLSLECTVEGTSNPNLYWYRQAAGRGLQLLFYSVGIGQISSEVPQNLSASRPQDRQFILSSKKLLLSDSGFYLCAWSVLTGKGYTFGSGTRLTVV.

This chain links TRBV28 with TRBJ2-7; tentative D call: TRBD2 (8 bases). The CDR3 length is 16 residues. V lost 4 bases and J 4 bases, leaving 20 bases between the germline ends. The germline gives CDR1 MDHEN, CDR2 SYDVKM. CDR3 nucleotides: TGTGCCAGCAGTTCCCAGGGGGGTAGCGGGATTTACGAGCAGTACTTC. This encodes CASSSQGGSGIYEQYF.

The V and J genes are TRBV7-9 and TRBJ2-1; 10 positions match TRBD2. J lost 9 bases, V lost 7 bases, and 6 bases had no gene match. Germline V gene data show CDR1 as SEHNR and CDR2 as FQNEAQ (reference sequence). The CDR3 sequence is 13 residues long. The DNA of the CDR3 is TGTGCCAGCACCCTAGCGGGAGAGGGTGAGCAGTTCTTC. Translating gives CASTLAGEGEQFF.

This chain joins TRBV11-2 and TRBJ2-7; D possibly corresponds to TRBD1 (6 bases). The length of the CDR3 is 15 residues. In germline, CDR1 is SGHAT, CDR2 FQNNGV. The V gene lost 6 bases and the J gene lost 0 bases, with 15 bases spanning the gap. The CDR3 reads CASREQGRSSYEQYF. The CDR3 DNA sequence: TGTGCCAGCAGAGAACAGGGCCGATCCTCCTACGAGCAGTACTTC.

The chain combines TRBV5-6 with TRBJ1-1; TRBD1 agrees at 7 bases. Losses at the gene ends were 0 bases for V and 7 bases for J; bases not matched to a gene: 9. The germline gives CDR1 SGHDT, CDR2 YYEEEE. The CDR3 spans 15 residues. CDR3 amino acids: CASSLAVFTGDEAFF. CDR3 nucleotides: TGTGCCAGCAGCTTGGCTGTCTTTACAGGGGATGAAGCTTTCTTT.

The chain uses TRBV4-3 and TRBJ2-3; TRBD1 aligns across 8 bases. Trimming cost V 7 bases and J 2 bases; bases outside gene matches: 14. The CDR3 spans 17 residues. Germline loops: CDR1 LGHNA, CDR2 YSLEER. The CDR3 DNA reads as TGCGCCAGCACCTACCACAACGACAGGGGCTTCACAGATACGCAGTATTTT. This encodes CASTYHNDRGFTDTQYF.

This chain connects TRBV19 to TRBJ1-2; D perhaps matches TRBD1 (6 bases). V was pared by 1 base and J by 2 bases, with 8 bases between. Per the germline V gene, CDR1 is LNHDA and CDR2 is SQIVND (reference sequence). CDR3 length: 14 amino acids. Written as DNA, the CDR3 is TGTGCCAGTAGTATAGCGACAGGAAACTATGGCTACACCTTC. It is translated as CASSIATGNYGYTF. Looking up the rest from reference TRBV19 and TRBJ1-2 gives the full variable domain: DGGITQSPKYLFRKEGQNVTLSCEQNLNHDAMYWYRQDPGQGLRLIYYSQIVNDFQKGDIAEGYSVSREKKESFPLTVTSAQKNPTAFYLCASSIATGNYGYTFGSGTRLTVV.

The V and J genes are TRBV5-1 and TRBJ2-5, with D hard to call. This CDR3 comprises 11 residues. Deletions cut 0 bases from V and 5 bases from J, with 2 bases between. Germline V gene sequence: CDR1 SGHRS, CDR2 YFSETQ. The CDR3 region is CASSLAETQYF. The CDR3 nucleotides read TGCGCCAGCAGCTTGGCGGAGACCCAGTACTTC.

The rearrangement uses TRBV30 and TRBJ2-1, with D possibly TRBD1 on 5 matching bases. This CDR3 comprises 16 residues. V was shortened by 1 base and J by 0 bases, with 13 bases between the two germline ends. Looked up from germline, CDR1 is GTSNPN and CDR2 is SVGIG (reference sequence). CDR3 protein: CAWSALRVSSYNEQFF. CDR3 coding DNA: TGTGCCTGGAGTGCACTCAGGGTTAGCTCCTACAATGAGCAGTTCTTC.

The chain links TRBV5-1 to TRBJ2-5, with 7 bases aligning to TRBD1. The CDR3 is 14 amino acids. The germline V gene encodes CDR1 SGHRS and CDR2 YFSETQ. The ends lost 5 bases at V and 3 bases at J; junction bases unmatched: 7. CDR3 region: CASSRMGTEETQYF. CDR3 bases: TGCGCCAGCAGTAGGATGGGGACAGAAGAGACCCAGTACTTC. Full variable domain (rest looked up from reference TRBV5-1 and TRBJ2-5): KAGVTQTPRYLIKTRGQQVTLSCSPISGHRSVSWYQQTPGQGLQFLFEYFSETQRNKGNFPGRFSGRQFSNSRSEMNVSTLELGDSALYLCASSRMGTEETQYFGPGTRLLVL.

This chain connects TRBV20-1 to TRBJ2-7; D perhaps matches TRBD2 (6 bases). Deletions cut 5 bases from V and 7 bases from J, with 12 bases between. Germline values: CDR1 DFQATT, CDR2 SNEGSKA (reference sequence). The CDR3 totals 11 residues. This chain's CDR3 is CSAGRGGEQYF. CDR3 DNA: TGCAGTGCTGGTCGTGGAGGGGAGCAGTACTTC.

The V gene is TRBV5-1, the J gene TRBJ1-2; tentative D call: TRBD1 (6 bases). Trimming removed 3 bases at V and 5 bases at J, with 26 bases between. Germline V gene data show CDR1 as SGHRS and CDR2 as YFSETQ. The CDR3 covers 18 residues. The DNA of the CDR3 is TGCGCCAGCAGCTCTACTATCCCCTACAGGGCCGGAGAATATGGCTACACCTTC. The encoded protein is CASSSTIPYRAGEYGYTF.

This sequence joins TRBV11-2 and TRBJ2-7; tentatively, D is TRBD1 (6 bases). Germline-derived CDR1 and CDR2 are SGHAT and FQNNGV. The CDR3 spans 15 residues. The V end was cut by 1 base, the J end by 3 bases, with 13 bases between. The CDR3 spells CASSLGTASFYEQYF. CDR3 nucleotide sequence: TGTGCCAGCAGCTTAGGGACAGCAAGCTTCTACGAGCAGTACTTC.

The chain employs TRBV5-1 and TRBJ1-2; 12 nucleotides match TRBD1. After removal of 4 bases from V and 7 bases from J, the junction contained 5 bases not matched to a gene. Germline CDR1 reads SGHRS; CDR2 reads YFSETQ. This CDR3 has 14 amino acids. This CDR3 is CASSPGTGGSGYTF. The CDR3 region has the DNA TGCGCCAGCAGCCCCGGGACAGGGGGCAGTGGCTACACCTTC.

This chain connects TRBV5-1 to TRBJ2-1, with 9 positions matching TRBD2. V lost 0 bases, J lost 4 bases, and 8 bases stayed unmatched. Germline V gives CDR1 SGHRS, CDR2 YFSETQ. The CDR3 is 17 amino acids. CDR3 loop: CASSLDVFSGGYNEQFF. CDR3 coding DNA: TGCGCCAGCAGCTTGGATGTTTTTAGCGGGGGTTACAATGAGCAGTTCTTC.

The rearrangement uses TRBV5-4 and TRBJ1-2; D gene ambiguous. Trimming stripped 4 bases from V and 4 bases from J, with 8 bases between. CDR3 size: 12 residues. The germline CDR1 and CDR2 sequences are SGHNT and YYREEE (reference sequence). The CDR3 nucleotides are TGTGCCAGCAGCGTAGGACTCTATGGCTACACCTTC. Translation gives CASSVGLYGYTF.

This chain uses TRBV7-8 with TRBJ2-7; 8 bases line up with TRBD1. Germline lookup yields CDR1 SGHVS and CDR2 FQNEAQ. Germline trimming cut 5 bases from V and 5 bases from J; bases unmatched to any gene: 8. The CDR3 length is 14 residues. This CDR3 reads CASSIDRGKNEQYF. For the CDR3, the DNA is TGTGCCAGCAGCATAGACAGGGGAAAGAACGAGCAGTACTTC.

The chain is built from TRBV15 and TRBJ2-7; D possibly corresponds to TRBD1 (6 bases). The CDR3 extends over 16 amino acids. Germline V gives CDR1 LNHNV, CDR2 YYDKDF (reference sequence). V was trimmed by 3 bases and J by 3 bases, leaving 18 bases between them. The CDR3 region is CATSSEIDRSDYEQYF. The CDR3 coding sequence is TGTGCCACCAGCAGCGAAATCGACAGGTCGGACTACGAGCAGTACTTC.

The chain combines TRBV6-5 with TRBJ1-1; 8 nucleotides agree with TRBD1. This CDR3 comprises 15 residues. J gave up 3 bases and V 4 bases, and 7 bases lay outside the gene matches. Germline V lookup: CDR1 MNHEY, CDR2 SVGAGI. The CDR3 nucleotides read TGTGCCAGCAGTTCCCTTCAGGGGGCGGACACTGAAGCTTTCTTT. Translation: CASSSLQGADTEAFF.

The chain joins TRBV10-3 to TRBJ1-5; D not certain. Trimming removed 4 bases at V and 1 base at J, with 8 bases between. The CDR3 runs to 14 residues. Germline assignment: CDR1 ENHRY and CDR2 SYGVKD. CDR3 nucleotide sequence: TGTGCCATCAGTGGGACGGGAAGCAATCAGCCCCAGCATTTT. It yields the protein CAISGTGSNQPQHF.

The genes are TRBV5-1 and TRBJ2-7; 7 nucleotides agree with TRBD1. This CDR3 has 15 amino acids. Trimming at V came to 4 bases and at J to 6 bases, leaving 13 bases not matched to a gene. The germline V gene has CDR1 SGHRS and CDR2 YFSETQ. The CDR3 DNA follows: TGCGCCAGCAGCCGTGAGACAGGGCCCATATCCGAGCAGTACTTC. This codes for CASSRETGPISEQYF. Full variable domain (remainder filled in from reference TRBV5-1 and TRBJ2-7): KAGVTQTPRYLIKTRGQQVTLSCSPISGHRSVSWYQQTPGQGLQFLFEYFSETQRNKGNFPGRFSGRQFSNSRSEMNVSTLELGDSALYLCASSRETGPISEQYFGPGTRLTVT.

The CDR3 nucleotides read TGCGCCAGCAGCCCCAGGGCCTCCTACAATGAGCAGTTCTTC. This encodes CASSPRASYNEQFF. The chain recombines TRBV5-1 with TRBJ2-1; maybe TRBD1 (5 bases). Germline lookup yields CDR1 SGHRS and CDR2 YFSETQ. The CDR3 contains 14 residues. V dropped 4 bases and J dropped 0 bases, with 8 bases sitting between them. The entire variable domain, with the rest obtained from reference TRBV5-1 and TRBJ2-1, is as follows: KAGVTQTPRYLIKTRGQQVTLSCSPISGHRSVSWYQQTPGQGLQFLFEYFSETQRNKGNFPGRFSGRQFSNSRSEMNVSTLELGDSALYLCASSPRASYNEQFFGPGTRLTVL.

The rearrangement joins TRBV4-1 to TRBJ2-1, with TRBD1 as a possible D gene (6 bases). This CDR3 has 16 amino acids. Between the trimmed V and J ends, which lost 1 base and 5 bases, there was a span of 15 bases. Germline V gene data show CDR1 as MGHRA and CDR2 as YSYEKL. CDR3 in DNA: TGCGCCAGCAGCCAAGGACCCGGGACAACGGACAATGAGCAGTTCTTC. Translating gives CASSQGPGTTDNEQFF.